This T cell receptor beta chain was sequenced for a study of cytomegalovirus exposure and HLA in healthy donors. General study points: CMV serostatus was the only immune exposure information that was available.

As for this clone: Its antigen is currently unknown.

60 Vbeta and 13 Jbeta primers were used in PCR. Methods used by the authors: In a later analysis, of approximately 81 million unique beta chains, approximately 10 million appeared in at least two donors. Sequencing was performed with immunoSEQ multiplex PCR; in TCRdb, only in-frame clones are kept and a portion is missing. V, J and clone size were drawn from that table, and D and trimming were deduced from the DNA. The table includes roughly 180,000 clones, 85% detected once. The V gene lost 5 bases and the J gene lost 7 bases, with 18 bases spanning the gap. Germline CDR1 is SGHRS and CDR2 is YFSETQ. The CDR3 runs to 14 residues.

This clonotype was sampled from a boy aged 2-15 years in good health and CMV-seronegative. The chain recombines TRBV5-1 with TRBJ1-1; D ambiguous. Sequenced: PBMCs. CDR3 bases: TGCGCCAGCAGGAGCTCGGGAGCGATCCATGAAGCTTTCTTT. It encodes CASRSSGAIHEAFF.